The following is a T cell receptor beta chain sequence with its context. This entry is derived from a study of CD8 T cells in Susac syndrome. After extraction with the RNeasy kit, 0.5 to 1 ug of the RNA was reverse transcribed using random hexamers. Each CDR3 protein is one row after TCRdb ran MiXCR on the immunoSEQ multiplex PCR reads. Of tens of thousands of distinct CDR3 sequences in the sample, 93% were seen once. The V end lost 5 bases, the J end lost 2 bases, and 14 bases lay between the germline ends. The germline CDR1 and CDR2 sequences are SGHVS and FNYEAQ. This CDR3 has 15 residues. The TCR originated in a human donor in good health. The sample comprised CD8+ T cells from PBMCs. The rearrangement joins TRBV7-6 to TRBJ2-3, with a possible D match to TRBD1 (5 bases). The CDR3 bases are TGTGCCAGCAGCCCGCATGGGGCTTTCACAGATACGCAGTATTTT. It encodes CASSPHGAFTDTQYF.